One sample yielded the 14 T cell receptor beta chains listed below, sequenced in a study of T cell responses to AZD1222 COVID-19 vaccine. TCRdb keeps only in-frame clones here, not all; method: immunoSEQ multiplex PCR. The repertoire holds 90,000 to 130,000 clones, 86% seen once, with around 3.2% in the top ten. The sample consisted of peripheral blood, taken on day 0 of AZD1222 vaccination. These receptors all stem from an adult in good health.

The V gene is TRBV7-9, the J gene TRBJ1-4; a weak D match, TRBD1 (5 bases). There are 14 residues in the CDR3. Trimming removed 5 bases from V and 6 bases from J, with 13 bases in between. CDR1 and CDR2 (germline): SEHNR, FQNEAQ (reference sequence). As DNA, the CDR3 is TGTGCCAGCAGCCCCGGGACCCATGATGAAAAACTGTTTTTT. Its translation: CASSPGTHDEKLFF.

CDR3 amino acids: CASSLAVRSNQPQHF. Here the CDR3 DNA reads TGTGCCAGCAGCTTGGCGGTCCGAAGCAATCAGCCCCAGCATTTT. The V call is TRBV5-5, the J call TRBJ1-5, with D unclear. Looked up from germline, CDR1 is SGHKS and CDR2 is YYEKEE (reference sequence). V was clipped by 0 bases and J by 1 base, with 8 bases between them. CDR3 length equals 15 residues. Looking up the rest from reference TRBV5-5 and TRBJ1-5 gives the full variable domain: DAGVTQSPTHLIKTRGQQVTLRCSPISGHKSVSWYQQVLGQGPQFIFQYYEKEERGRGNFPDRFSARQFPNYSSELNVNALLLGDSALYLCASSLAVRSNQPQHFGDGTRLSIL.

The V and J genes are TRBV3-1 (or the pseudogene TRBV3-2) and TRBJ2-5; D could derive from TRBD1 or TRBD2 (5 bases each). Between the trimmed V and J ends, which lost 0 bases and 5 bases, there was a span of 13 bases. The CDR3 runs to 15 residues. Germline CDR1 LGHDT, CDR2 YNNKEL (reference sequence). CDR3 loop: CASSQDTRGLETQYF. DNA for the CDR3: TGTGCCAGCAGCCAAGATACTCGGGGCTTGGAGACCCAGTACTTC.

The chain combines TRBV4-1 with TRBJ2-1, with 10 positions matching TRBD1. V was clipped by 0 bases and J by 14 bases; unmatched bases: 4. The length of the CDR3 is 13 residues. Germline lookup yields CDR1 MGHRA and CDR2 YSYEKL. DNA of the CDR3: TGCGCCAGCAGCCAAGATTGGGGACAGGGGAAGTTCTTC. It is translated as CASSQDWGQGKFF.

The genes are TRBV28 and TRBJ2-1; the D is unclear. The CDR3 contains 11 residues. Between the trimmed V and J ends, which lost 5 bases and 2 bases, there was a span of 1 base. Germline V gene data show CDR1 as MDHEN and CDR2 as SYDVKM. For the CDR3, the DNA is TGTGCCAGCAGTACCTACAATGAGCAGTTCTTC. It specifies CASSTYNEQFF.

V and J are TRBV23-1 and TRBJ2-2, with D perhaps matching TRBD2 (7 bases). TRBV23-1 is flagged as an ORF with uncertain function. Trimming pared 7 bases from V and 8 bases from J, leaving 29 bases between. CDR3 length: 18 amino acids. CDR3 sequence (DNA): TGCGCCAGCACCTCAGGGGCTTCCCGGGAGGCCGACGGGGGGGAGCTGTTTTTT. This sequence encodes CASTSGASREADGGELFF.

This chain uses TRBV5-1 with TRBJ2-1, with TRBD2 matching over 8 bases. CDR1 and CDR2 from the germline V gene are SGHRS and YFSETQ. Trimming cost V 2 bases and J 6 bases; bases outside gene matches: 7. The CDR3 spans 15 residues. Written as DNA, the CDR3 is TGCGCCAGCAGCTTCAGCGGGGGTCGAACCAATGAGCAGTTCTTC. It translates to CASSFSGGRTNEQFF.

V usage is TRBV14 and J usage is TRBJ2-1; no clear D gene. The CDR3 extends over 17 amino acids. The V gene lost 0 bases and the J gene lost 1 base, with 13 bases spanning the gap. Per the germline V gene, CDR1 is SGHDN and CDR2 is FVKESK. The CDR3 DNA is TGTGCCAGCAGCCAAGATCTCACTGCCCGATCCTACAATGAGCAGTTCTTC. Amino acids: CASSQDLTARSYNEQFF.

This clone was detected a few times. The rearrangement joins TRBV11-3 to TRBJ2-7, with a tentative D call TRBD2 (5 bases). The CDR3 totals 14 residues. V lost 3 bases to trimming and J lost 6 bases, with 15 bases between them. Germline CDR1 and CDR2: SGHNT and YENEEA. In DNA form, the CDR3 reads TGTGCCAGCAGCTTTGGGCCAGCGGACTCCGAGCAGTACTTC. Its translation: CASSFGPADSEQYF.

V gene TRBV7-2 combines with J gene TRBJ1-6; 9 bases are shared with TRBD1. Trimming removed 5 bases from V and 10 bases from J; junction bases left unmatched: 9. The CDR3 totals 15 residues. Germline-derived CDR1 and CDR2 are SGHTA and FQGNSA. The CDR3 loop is CASSDGDRGVSPLHF. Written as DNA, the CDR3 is TGTGCCAGCAGCGACGGAGACAGGGGGGTATCACCCCTCCACTTT.

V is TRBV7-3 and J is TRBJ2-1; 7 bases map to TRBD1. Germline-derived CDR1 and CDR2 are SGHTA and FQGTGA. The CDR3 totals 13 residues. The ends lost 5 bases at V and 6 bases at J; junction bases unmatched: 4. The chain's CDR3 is CASSTTGVNEQFF. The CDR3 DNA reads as TGTGCCAGCAGCACAACAGGGGTCAATGAGCAGTTCTTC.

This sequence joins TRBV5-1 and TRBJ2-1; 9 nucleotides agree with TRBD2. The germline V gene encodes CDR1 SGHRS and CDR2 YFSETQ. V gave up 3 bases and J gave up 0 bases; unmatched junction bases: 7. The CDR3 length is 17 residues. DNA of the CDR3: TGCGCCAGCAGCTCACAGCGGGGGGCTAACTCCTACAATGAGCAGTTCTTC. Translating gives CASSSQRGANSYNEQFF. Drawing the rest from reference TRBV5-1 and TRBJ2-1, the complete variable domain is KAGVTQTPRYLIKTRGQQVTLSCSPISGHRSVSWYQQTPGQGLQFLFEYFSETQRNKGNFPGRFSGRQFSNSRSEMNVSTLELGDSALYLCASSSQRGANSYNEQFFGPGTRLTVL.

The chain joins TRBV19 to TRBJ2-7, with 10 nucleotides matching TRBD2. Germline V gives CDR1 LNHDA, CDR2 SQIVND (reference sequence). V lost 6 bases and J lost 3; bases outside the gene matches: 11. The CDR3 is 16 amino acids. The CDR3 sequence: CASSGTGTSEIYEQYF. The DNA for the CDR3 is TGTGCCAGTAGCGGCACGGGGACTAGCGAGATCTACGAGCAGTACTTC.

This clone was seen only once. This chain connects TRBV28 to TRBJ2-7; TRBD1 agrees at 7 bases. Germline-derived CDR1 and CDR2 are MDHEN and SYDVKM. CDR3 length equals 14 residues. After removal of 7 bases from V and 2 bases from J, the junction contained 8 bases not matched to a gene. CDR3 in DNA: TGTGCCAGCAAACCGGGACAGATAACCTACGAGCAGTACTTC. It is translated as CASKPGQITYEQYF.